This TCR beta chain is drawn from a study of shared clonotypes between healthy human individuals. Note on this clone: Its antigen is unidentified.

Adult donors, all healthy and HIV-negative, had no recent acute infections or vaccinations. All donors were Caucasian adults living in Nashville, Tennessee. The CDR3 runs to 16 residues. V lost 1 base and J lost 3; bases outside the gene matches: 4. CDR1 SGHAT and CDR2 FQNNGV come from the germline V gene. The authors ran the assay at deep level. TCRdb's table, derived via immunoSEQ multiplex PCR, lists solely in-frame clones and lacks some. The sample carries 2 million to 2.5 million clones, roughly 93% recorded once. Study outcomes and limitations: Among donors, sharing of clonotypes was expected to be affected by sequencing depth.

This chain joins TRBV11-2 and TRBJ2-3, with 10 bases that match TRBD1. This TCR was recovered from a man between 18 and 35 years old in good health. Some clones in this sample may be carry-over from other donors' samples. Sequencing was performed on naive CD4+ T cells from PBMCs. Subset noted: CD45RA+ positively selected. The CDR3 reads CASSLGGQGWTDTQYF. The CDR3 nucleotides read TGTGCCAGCAGCTTAGGGGGACAGGGGTGGACAGATACGCAGTATTTT.